Listed here are 20 T cell receptor beta chains from one sample, sequenced in a study of human T cells and chemical hapten exposure. Time point given: patch test 2, 6 weeks after DPC sensitization. Documented treatment: therapeutic diphenylcyclopropenone sensitization with weekly scalp DPC. TCRdb redid the calling of the RACE reads with MiXCR, one entry per CDR3 protein. Of 80,000 to 95,000 distinct CDR3 sequences listed, approximately 10% are singletons. The starting material was whole blood, obtained in connection with sensitization to the hapten diphenylcyclopropenone (DPC). These receptors were taken from a middle-aged man with alopecia areata. Some clones in this sample may be carry-over from other donors' samples.

This clonotype was counted only a few times. This sequence joins TRBV29-1 and TRBJ2-3; D unclear. CDR3 size: 13 residues. The germline V and J ends were trimmed by 5 bases and 3 bases, with 12 bases remaining between them. Germline V gene lookup returns CDR1 SQVTM and CDR2 ANQGSEA. CDR3 bases: TGCAGCGTTACCCCCGCGACGACAGATACGCAGTATTTT. It encodes CSVTPATTDTQYF.

This clonotype was detected only a few times. The chain couples TRBV6-1 to TRBJ1-5; D unresolved. The V gene's germline CDR1 is MNHNS and CDR2 SASEGT. The length of the CDR3 is 13 residues. Trimming pared 7 bases from V and 1 base from J, leaving 8 bases between. The CDR3 DNA sequence: TGTGCCAGCATAATGGACAGCAATCAGCCCCAGCATTTT. It yields the protein CASIMDSNQPQHF.

The chain uses TRBV12-3 or TRBV12-4 and TRBJ2-7; D gene uncertain. The CDR3 is made up of 11 amino acids. Trimming removed 6 bases at V and 7 bases at J, with 10 bases between. Written as DNA, the CDR3 is TGTGCCAGCAGCTCTCGATTTGAGCAGTACTTC. This translates into CASSSRFEQYF.

This rearrangement joins TRBV7-3 to TRBJ2-7; D not resolved. V was shortened by 5 bases and J by 2 bases, with 4 bases between the two germline ends. The CDR3 runs to 11 residues. CDR1 and CDR2 from the germline V gene are SGHTA and FQGTGA. CDR3 loop: CASSLPYEQYV. The CDR3 region has the DNA TGTGCCAGCAGCCTACCCTACGAGCAGTACGTC.

The V gene is TRBV20-1, the J gene TRBJ2-3, with 10 bases lining up with TRBD2. There are 15 residues in the CDR3. Per germline, CDR1 DFQATT and CDR2 SNEGSKA (reference sequence). V lost 2 bases and J lost 5; bases outside the gene matches: 7. The CDR3 loop is CSARLAGVRGDTQYF. CDR3 nucleotide sequence: TGCAGTGCTAGACTAGCGGGAGTTCGGGGAGATACGCAGTATTTT.

This clonotype showed up many times. The V and J genes are TRBV29-1 and TRBJ2-7; the D is unclear. The CDR3 sequence is 12 residues long. CDR1 is SQVTM, CDR2 ANQGSEA, per germline. Trimming removed 7 bases at V and 3 bases at J, with 13 bases between. CDR3 sequence (DNA): TGCAGCGCCCTGGGCCCGAACTACGAGCAGTACGTC. It specifies CSALGPNYEQYV.

The rearrangement uses TRBV4-2 and TRBJ2-1, with D unresolved. Trimming took 2 bases from V and 9 from J, leaving 11 bases between them. Looked up from germline, CDR1 is LGHNA and CDR2 is YNFKEQ. The CDR3 has 13 amino acids. CDR3 amino acids: CASSQFIRAEQFF. CDR3 nucleotide sequence: TGTGCCAGCAGCCAATTTATTAGGGCTGAGCAGTTCTTC.

This clonotype was counted between two and nine times. V is TRBV7-9 and J is TRBJ2-1; 7 nucleotides match TRBD2. Per germline, CDR1 SEHNR and CDR2 FQNEAQ (reference sequence). This CDR3 contains 15 residues. V shed 2 bases and J 7 bases; nucleotides not matched to a gene: 8. The CDR3 loop is CASSLLGGSRNEQFF. The CDR3 DNA sequence: TGTGCCAGCAGCTTATTAGGCGGGAGCCGTAATGAGCAGTTCTTC. Looking up the rest from reference TRBV7-9 and TRBJ2-1 gives the full variable domain: DTGVSQNPRHKITKRGQNVTFRCDPISEHNRLYWYRQTLGQGPEFLTYFQNEAQLEKSRLLSDRFSAERPKGSFSTLEIQRTEQGDSAMYLCASSLLGGSRNEQFFGPGTRLTVL.

This clonotype was detected a few times. The rearrangement uses TRBV19 and TRBJ2-2; D tentatively fits TRBD1 or TRBD2 (5 bases each). The CDR3 runs to 14 residues. V gave up 4 bases and J gave up 4 bases, with 10 bases separating them. Germline CDR1 reads LNHDA; CDR2 reads SQIVND (reference sequence). CDR3 in DNA: TGTGCCAGTAGTAGGGACGGCCTCACCGGGGAGCTGTTTTTT. This encodes CASSRDGLTGELFF. The whole variable domain, remainder taken from reference TRBV19 and TRBJ2-2, is DGGITQSPKYLFRKEGQNVTLSCEQNLNHDAMYWYRQDPGQGLRLIYYSQIVNDFQKGDIAEGYSVSREKKESFPLTVTSAQKNPTAFYLCASSRDGLTGELFFGEGSRLTVL.

The genes are TRBV27 and TRBJ2-5, with 8 bases lining up with TRBD2. Losses at the gene ends were 4 bases for V and 2 bases for J; bases not matched to a gene: 6. The CDR3 sequence is 15 residues long. Germline CDR1 and CDR2: MNHEY and SMNVEV (reference sequence). The CDR3 sequence is CASSSGVAGQETQYF. CDR3 DNA sequence: TGTGCCAGCAGTTCCGGGGTAGCGGGGCAAGAGACCCAGTACTTC.

This chain connects TRBV21-1 to TRBJ2-3; TRBD1 is the table's D call, not checked against the DNA. TRBV21-1 is flagged as a pseudogene. This CDR3 comprises 12 residues. CDR3 sequence: CAPGGGKDTQYF. The CDR3 region has the DNA TGTGCCCCGGGGGGGGGCAAAGATACGCAGTATTTT.

At least ten counts were recorded for this clonotype. V gene TRBV29-1 combines with J gene TRBJ1-1, with TRBD1 matching 7 bases. Unmatched junction bases numbered 11, after V lost 6 bases and J lost 4 bases. The CDR3 extends over 14 amino acids. In germline, CDR1 is SQVTM, CDR2 ANQGSEA. CDR3 protein: CSVMDRLIGTEAFF. Here the CDR3 DNA reads TGCAGCGTAATGGACAGGTTGATTGGCACTGAAGCTTTCTTT.

This clonotype has just a few counts. The chain has TRBV6-2 or TRBV6-3 and TRBJ2-2; D is possibly TRBD1 (7 bases). The germline V and J ends were trimmed by 6 bases and 6 bases, with 14 bases remaining between them. Germline V gene sequence: CDR1 MNHEY, CDR2 SVGEGT. CDR3 length: 14 residues. The CDR3 loop is CASRLTGEAGELFF. As DNA, the CDR3 is TGTGCCAGCAGACTAACAGGGGAGGCCGGGGAGCTGTTTTTT.

This clonotype was detected a few times. The chain recombines TRBV7-6 with TRBJ1-6, with D tentatively TRBD1 (5 bases). Trimming left V 9 bases short and J 7 bases short, with 16 bases between. CDR1 SGHVS and CDR2 FNYEAQ come from the germline V gene. The CDR3 totals 14 residues. CDR3 in amino acids: CASSKGSQNSPLHF. The CDR3 DNA reads TGTGCCAGTTCGAAGGGGTCCCAAAATTCACCCCTCCACTTT.

The V and J genes are TRBV6-1 and TRBJ2-7; D ambiguous. Germline V gene lookup returns CDR1 MNHNS and CDR2 SASEGT. This CDR3 region has 12 residues. V lost 6 bases, J lost 4 bases, and 10 bases lay in between. CDR3 protein: CASRRTGYEQYV. CDR3 bases: TGTGCCAGCAGAAGGACCGGTTACGAGCAGTACGTC.

This clonotype was observed a few times. This CDR3 is CSASREIQCEQYV. Here the CDR3 DNA reads TGCAGTGCTAGCCGGGAGATACAATGCGAGCAGTACGTC. The V gene is TRBV20-1, the J gene TRBJ2-7, with D perhaps matching TRBD2 (6 bases). CDR3 size: 13 residues. V gave up 3 bases and J gave up 6 bases, with 15 bases separating them. Germline assignment: CDR1 DFQATT and CDR2 SNEGSKA (reference sequence).

This clonotype was recorded a few times. DNA for the CDR3: TGTGCCAGCACTGACTTCAATGAGCAGTTCTTC. It encodes CASTDFNEQFF. V and J are TRBV25-1 and TRBJ2-1; D is undetermined. V dropped 7 bases and J dropped 6 bases, with 7 bases sitting between them. The CDR3 totals 11 residues. CDR1 is MGHDK, CDR2 SYGVNS, per germline.

The table lists this clonotype with a few counts. The chain uses TRBV12-3 or TRBV12-4 and TRBJ2-3; D ambiguous. The CDR3 spans 9 residues. Deletions cut 8 bases from V and 6 bases from J, with 3 bases between. DNA for the CDR3: TGTGCCAGCGGGGATACGCAGTATTTT. Its translation is CASGDTQYF.

V gene TRBV6-6 combines with J gene TRBJ1-1; 12 bases align to TRBD1. The length of the CDR3 is 15 residues. Looked up from germline, CDR1 is MNHNY and CDR2 is SVGAGI (reference sequence). The trim removed 2 bases at V and 7 bases at J, leaving 5 bases unmatched. CDR3 nucleotides: TGTGCCAGCAGTTACGTGGGACAGGGGGCGGGTGAAGCTTTCTTT. Its protein is CASSYVGQGAGEAFF.

The genes are TRBV20-1 and TRBJ2-5, with no clear D. The CDR3 extends over 12 amino acids. Deletions cut 3 bases from V and 5 bases from J, with 10 bases between. Looked up from germline, CDR1 is DFQATT and CDR2 is SNEGSKA (reference sequence). The CDR3 sequence: CSARVVRETQYF. In nucleotides, the CDR3 is TGCAGTGCTAGGGTCGTAAGGGAGACCCAGTACTTC.